A selection of T cell receptor beta chains follows, all from one sample in a study of shared clonotypes between healthy human individuals. Sequencing was performed with immunoSEQ multiplex PCR; in TCRdb, only in-frame clones are kept and a portion is missing. The table includes hundreds of thousands of clones, 74% detected once. The sequenced sample was memory CD4+ T cells sorted from blood. Receptor source: a woman aged 25-40 years in good health. The CDR3 runs from the conserved cysteine through the conserved F or W. D genes are given only for firm matches. The size entry is marked missing in some rows and otherwise reads once, few, many or a size class.

V gene	D gene	clone size	J gene	CDR3 protein	CDR3 DNA
TRBV28	TRBD1	-	TRBJ2-5	CASSQDRGGFETQYF	TGTGCCAGCAGCCAGGACAGGGGGGGGTTCGAGACCCAGTACTTC
TRBV7-9	TRBD1	-	TRBJ2-2	CAPGTVYTGELFF	TGTGCCCCCGGGACAGTATATACCGGGGAGCTGTTTTTT
TRBV5-1	TRBD1	once	TRBJ2-3	CASSMQGAGDTQYF	TGCGCCAGCAGCATGCAGGGGGCGGGAGATACGCAGTATTTT
TRBV9	TRBD2	-	TRBJ2-3	CASSERSGTSTDTQYF	TGTGCCAGCAGTGAAAGGAGCGGGACTAGCACAGATACGCAGTATTTT
TRBV28	-	-	TRBJ1-3	CASTPPAAGNTIYF	TGTGCCAGCACCCCCCCGGCGGCTGGAAACACCATATATTTT
TRBV28	-	-	TRBJ1-3	CASSFQGRDTIYF	TGTGCCAGCAGTTTTCAGGGGAGGGACACCATATATTTT
TRBV11-2	TRBD2	-	TRBJ2-1	CASSLDPVGGAYNEQFF	TGTGCCAGCAGCTTAGATCCTGTGGGAGGGGCTTACAATGAGCAGTTCTTC
TRBV4-2	TRBD2	-	TRBJ2-7	CASSQGVLAGGYEQYF	TGTGCCAGCAGCCAAGGCGTACTAGCGGGAGGTTACGAGCAGTACTTC
TRBV20-1	-	few	TRBJ1-1	CSDRQSEAFF	TGCAGCGATCGACAGTCTGAAGCTTTCTTT
TRBV2	TRBD1	-	TRBJ2-7	CASREGQGAGEQYF	TGTGCCAGCAGGGAGGGACAGGGGGCGGGGGAGCAGTACTTC
TRBV5-6	-	-	TRBJ1-1	CASSRERRLASGTEAFF	TGTGCCAGCAGCCGAGAGCGGCGGTTGGCCTCGGGGACTGAAGCTTTCTTT
TRBV30	-	-	TRBJ1-6	CAWSVRGAGGPLHF	TGTGCCTGGAGTGTACGGGGAGCTGGGGGACCCCTCCACTTT
TRBV11-1	-	-	TRBJ2-2	CASSLINGVTGELFF	TGTGCCAGCAGCTTAATTAACGGTGTCACCGGGGAGCTGTTTTTT
TRBV6-1	-	-	TRBJ2-6	CASSEGGFYGANVLTF	TGTGCCAGCAGTGAAGGGGGGTTCTATGGGGCCAACGTCCTGACTTTC
TRBV6-6	TRBD2	many	TRBJ2-3	CASTVGGGYTDTQYF	TGTGCCAGCACCGTCGGCGGGGGTTACACAGATACGCAGTATTTT
TRBV6-5	-	-	TRBJ2-7	CASSHPSEYF	TGTGCCAGCAGTCACCCTAGCGAGTACTTC
TRBV28	-	-	TRBJ1-1	CASSLGQGVGAFF	TGTGCCAGCAGTTTAGGGCAGGGCGTAGGAGCTTTCTTT
TRBV19	-	once	TRBJ2-2	CASSIDLDGELFF	TGTGCCAGTAGTATAGATCTGGACGGGGAGCTGTTTTTT
TRBV19	-	-	TRBJ2-2	CASSIDGYTGELFF	TGTGCCAGTAGTATAGACGGGTACACCGGGGAGCTGTTTTTT
TRBV19	TRBD2	-	TRBJ2-1	CASSIDSGVYNEQFF	TGTGCCAGTAGTATAGATAGCGGGGTATACAATGAGCAGTTCTTC
TRBV18	-	-	TRBJ1-3	CASSAQGFGNTIYF	TGTGCCAGCTCAGCACAGGGCTTTGGAAACACCATATATTTT
TRBV28	-	-	TRBJ2-7	CASSPGGRYYEQYF	TGTGCCAGCAGCCCGGGCGGCCGGTACTACGAGCAGTACTTC
TRBV15	-	few	TRBJ2-7	CATSRDRMSSYEQYF	TGTGCCACCAGCAGAGACCGGATGAGCTCCTACGAGCAGTACTTC
TRBV27	-	-	TRBJ1-5	CASSPAGDDSNQPQHF	TGTGCCAGCAGCCCAGCAGGGGATGATAGCAATCAGCCCCAGCATTTT
TRBV25-1	TRBD1	-	TRBJ2-1	CASSRDRGYNEQFF	TGTGCCAGCAGCCGGGACAGGGGGTACAATGAGCAGTTCTTC
TRBV28	-	-	TRBJ2-5	CASRETEETQYF	TGTGCCAGCAGAGAGACAGAAGAGACCCAGTACTTC
TRBV7-9	-	-	TRBJ1-1	CASSLQGFINTEAFF	TGTGCCAGCAGCTTACAGGGTTTTATCAACACTGAAGCTTTCTTT
TRBV2	TRBD2	-	TRBJ2-3	CASSDMGLAGGIDTQYF	TGTGCCAGCAGTGATATGGGACTAGCGGGAGGTATAGATACGCAGTATTTT
TRBV10-2	-	-	TRBJ1-1	CASMGNGGTEAFF	TGCGCCAGCATGGGCAATGGGGGCACTGAAGCTTTCTTT
TRBV25-1	TRBD2	-	TRBJ2-7	CASGRLAGGPDSPEQYF	TGTGCCAGCGGTAGACTAGCGGGAGGGCCGGATTCCCCCGAGCAGTACTTC
TRBV7-8	-	-	TRBJ1-1	CASSPHSGTEAFF	TGTGCCAGCAGTCCGCACTCGGGCACTGAAGCTTTCTTT
TRBV27	TRBD1	-	TRBJ2-1	CASRTPGQGPGLDEQFF	TGTGCCAGCAGAACACCGGGACAGGGGCCGGGACTCGATGAGCAGTTCTTC
TRBV19	-	-	TRBJ2-6	CASSIPAGGVSGANVLTF	TGTGCCAGTAGTATACCGGCAGGGGGGGTGTCTGGGGCCAACGTCCTGACTTTC
TRBV4-2	-	-	TRBJ2-7	CASSQYPGLSSYEQYF	TGTGCCAGCAGCCAGTATCCGGGCCTAAGCTCCTACGAGCAGTACTTC
TRBV4-2	-	-	TRBJ2-5	CASSQGVGGQETQYF	TGTGCCAGCAGCCAAGGAGTGGGGGGCCAAGAGACCCAGTACTTC
TRBV6-1	-	-	TRBJ1-5	CASSEASIQPQHF	TGTGCCAGCAGTGAAGCTTCCATTCAGCCCCAGCATTTT
TRBV29-1	TRBD1	-	TRBJ2-5	CSVDRDQETQYF	TGCAGCGTCGACAGGGACCAAGAGACCCAGTACTTC